This T cell receptor beta chain was sequenced for a study of blood T cell repertoires in COVID-19. Libraries were prepared by immunoSEQ multiplex PCR; TCRdb keeps only in-frame clonotypes and omits some of them. Of about 200,000 clones listed, 70% to 85% are singletons. In its sample, this clone was seen once. This TCR derives from a human donor with acute or convalescent COVID-19. The donor label of this sample is uncertain. What was sequenced was peripheral blood.

CDR3 nucleotides: TGTGCCAGCAGTGAATCGGGGGGATCGGGTAATGAAAAACTGTTTTTT. It specifies CASSESGGSGNEKLFF. The chain employs TRBV25-1 and TRBJ1-4; tentative D call: TRBD1 (5 bases). The CDR3 loop spans 16 amino acids. Trimming left V 1 base short and J 4 bases short, with 13 bases between. Germline CDR1 and CDR2: MGHDK and SYGVNS. Full variable domain (outside the CDR3, taken from reference TRBV25-1 and TRBJ1-4): EADIYQTPRYLVIGTGKKITLECSQTMGHDKMYWYQQDPGMELHLIHYSYGVNSTEKGDLSSESTVSRIRTEHFPLTLESARPSHTSQYLCASSESGGSGNEKLFFGSGTQLSVL.